The 29 T cell receptor beta chains in this list originate from one sample, sequenced in a study of blood T cells in healthy people across ages. Through a sample-barcoded 5' primer and a J-beta primer mix, a second PCR was run for roughly 7 to 11 cycles. TCRdb recomputed calls from the 5' RACE reads with MiXCR, one row per CDR3 protein. Here the sample spans more than 650,000 distinct CDR3 sequences, roughly 25% being singletons. The sample also formed part of further work on T cells of mothers and their children.

The source material was blood. All receptors derive from a boy between 10 and 17 years old in good health.

This clonotype was recorded many times. The rearrangement uses TRBV7-6 and TRBJ1-2; no clear D gene. The CDR3 is 13 residues long. The germline V and J ends were trimmed by 4 bases and 4 bases, with 10 bases remaining between them. Looked up from germline, CDR1 is SGHVS and CDR2 is FNYEAQ. CDR3 coding DNA: TGTGCCAGCAGCTCCTCCCCGAGCTATGGCTACACCTTC. Residues: CASSSSPSYGYTF.

This clonotype has only a few counts. In DNA form, the CDR3 reads TGTGCCACCAGTGAGGGCGGACTGGCGGGTAACGAAAAACTGTTTTTT. Translated, it gives CATSEGGLAGNEKLFF. The V and J genes are TRBV24-1 and TRBJ1-4; D is unclear. V gave up 4 bases and J gave up 8 bases, with 19 bases separating them. CDR3 size: 16 residues. Germline CDR1 is KGHDR and CDR2 is SFDVKD.

The sample holds many counts of this clonotype. CDR3 nucleotides: TGTGCCAGCAGTGGGACAGGGGGGGGAGACATTCAGTACTTC. Translating it yields CASSGTGGGDIQYF. The chain links TRBV2 to TRBJ2-4, with TRBD1 matching 10 bases. The germline gives CDR1 SNHLY, CDR2 FYNNEI. V lost 4 bases and J lost 8; bases outside the gene matches: 5. CDR3 length: 14 residues.

The J gene is TRBJ2-2, the V gene TRBV7-7; a weak D match, TRBD2 (6 bases). The V end lost 0 bases, the J end lost 7 bases, and 9 bases lay between the germline ends. CDR3 length equals 14 residues. Germline V gene sequence: CDR1 SSHAT, CDR2 FNYEAQ (reference sequence). The CDR3 loop is CASSLAGGGGELFF. CDR3 bases: TGTGCCAGCAGCTTAGCGGGAGGCGGCGGGGAGCTGTTTTTT. The entire variable domain, with the rest obtained from reference TRBV7-7 and TRBJ2-2, is as follows: GAGVSQSPRYKVTKRGQDVTLRCDPISSHATLYWYQQALGQGPEFLTYFNYEAQPDKSGLPSDRFSAERPEGSISTLTIQRTEQRDSAMYRCASSLAGGGGELFFGEGSRLTVL.

The chain carries TRBV3-1 and TRBJ2-1, with 7 bases fitting TRBD1. The end of the DNA fits TRBJ2-5 better, so the J call may be wrong. Germline V gene data show CDR1 as LGHDT and CDR2 as YNNKEL (reference sequence). There are 15 residues in the CDR3. In DNA, the CDR3 is TGTGCCAGCAGCCGCCTACAGGGGTATCAAGAGACCCAGTACTTC. Amino acid sequence: CASSRLQGYQETQYF.

This chain links TRBV15 with TRBJ1-6, with 8 bases that match TRBD1. The CDR3 length is 16 residues. With V trimmed by 1 base and J by 8 bases, 7 bases remained unmatched. Germline CDR1 LNHNV, CDR2 YYDKDF (reference sequence). This CDR3 reads CATSRVHGTGHSPLHF. In DNA form, the CDR3 reads TGTGCCACCAGCAGAGTTCACGGGACAGGTCATTCACCCCTCCACTTT.

In its sample, this clonotype was seen a few times. The genes are TRBV7-3 and TRBJ2-1; 11 nucleotides agree with TRBD2. The tail of the sequence fits TRBJ2-5 better, so the J call may be wrong. CDR1 and CDR2 (germline): SGHTA, FQGTGA. This CDR3 comprises 17 residues. Written as DNA, the CDR3 is TGTGCCAGCAGCTCCGACCTAACTAGCGGGGGCGGGGAGACCCAGTACTTC. Encoded protein: CASSSDLTSGGGETQYF.

This chain joins TRBV27 and TRBJ2-7; TRBD1 agrees at 7 bases. Germline lookup yields CDR1 MNHEY and CDR2 SMNVEV (reference sequence). This CDR3 contains 15 residues. After removal of 3 bases from V and 3 bases from J, the junction contained 8 bases not matched to a gene. For the CDR3, the DNA is TGTGCCAGCAGTTTCTCCGGGACAGACTACTACGAGCAGTACTTC. Translating it yields CASSFSGTDYYEQYF.

The CDR3 nucleotides are TGCAGTGCTAGCTCGGGTCCAACGGCGGCTTTCTTT. Translation gives CSASSGPTAAFF. This chain links TRBV20-1 with TRBJ1-1; D not certain. CDR1 is DFQATT and CDR2 is SNEGSKA in the germline V gene (reference sequence). V shed 3 bases and J shed 11 bases, with 16 bases lying between them. The CDR3 totals 12 residues.

This clonotype occurred once. This rearrangement joins TRBV5-1 to TRBJ2-5; D might be TRBD2 (5 bases). Germline loops: CDR1 SGHRS, CDR2 YFSETQ. V was clipped by 4 bases and J by 5 bases, with 15 bases between them. The CDR3 contains 14 residues. CDR3 nucleotide sequence: TGCGCCAGCAGCCGAGAGCGGCTAGAGGAGACCCAGTACTTC. This sequence encodes CASSRERLEETQYF.

The rearrangement joins TRBV1 to TRBJ1-5; TRBD1, the table's D call, lacks a check against the DNA. TRBV1 is a pseudogene locus. The CDR3 has 19 residues. CDR3 DNA sequence: TGCACCAGCAGCCAAGTTGGGGAATTACAGGGGGCAGGTAATCAGCCCCGGCATTTT. It is translated as CTSSQVGELQGAGNQPRHF.

This clonotype was detected only a few times. The V call is TRBV12-3 or TRBV12-4, the J call TRBJ2-4; no clear D gene. V lost 5 bases and J 8 bases, leaving 16 bases between the germline ends. This CDR3 region has 14 residues. This CDR3 is CASSPSSPRDIQYF. The CDR3 nucleotides are TGTGCCAGCAGTCCCAGCTCCCCACGGGACATTCAGTACTTC.

The rearrangement links TRBV7-2 to TRBJ2-1; weak D call: TRBD2 (5 bases). The V end lost 6 bases, the J end lost 5 bases, and 14 bases lay between the germline ends. The CDR3 is 14 residues long. The germline CDR1 and CDR2 sequences are SGHTA and FQGNSA. In nucleotides, the CDR3 is TGTGCCAGCAGGGCCTTGAGGGCAAACAATGAGCAGTTCTTC. As protein: CASRALRANNEQFF.

This rearrangement joins TRBV20-1 to TRBJ1-5; D gene unclear. CDR3 length equals 12 residues. CDR1 DFQATT and CDR2 SNEGSKA come from the germline V gene (reference sequence). The V end was cut by 3 bases, the J end by 2 bases, with 5 bases between. CDR3 region: CSASQGNQPQHF. CDR3 in DNA: TGCAGTGCTAGCCAGGGCAATCAGCCCCAGCATTTT.

This chain connects TRBV3-1 to TRBJ2-1; D gene unclear. The J call may be faulty, since TRBJ2-5 better matches the DNA end. Germline CDR1 is LGHDT and CDR2 is YNNKEL (reference sequence). The CDR3 length is 16 residues. DNA for the CDR3: TGTGCCAGCAGCCAAGATAGAAAGGGATGGACGAAGACCCAGTACTTC. It codes for CASSQDRKGWTKTQYF.

The chain joins TRBV29-1 to TRBJ2-4, with a tentative D call TRBD1 (6 bases). This CDR3 is built from 15 residues. V lost 3 bases to trimming and J lost 7 bases, with 19 bases between them. Germline loops: CDR1 SQVTM, CDR2 ANQGSEA. The chain's CDR3 is CSVETRGNLRNIQYF. As DNA, the CDR3 is TGCAGCGTTGAGACCAGGGGAAACCTCAGGAACATTCAGTACTTC.

The sample holds a few counts of this clonotype. The chain joins TRBV9 to TRBJ1-5; D is uncertain. The V end was cut by 5 bases, the J end by 2 bases, with 11 bases between. The CDR3 is made up of 14 amino acids. The V gene's germline CDR1 is SGDLS and CDR2 YYNGEE. The CDR3 DNA follows: TGTGCCAGCAGTACAAACGAGGGCAATCAGCCCCAGCATTTT. It translates to CASSTNEGNQPQHF. The full variable domain, its missing parts supplied by reference TRBV9 and TRBJ1-5, is DSGVTQTPKHLITATGQRVTLRCSPRSGDLSVYWYQQSLDQGLQFLIQYYNGEERAKGNILERFSAQQFPDLHSELNLSSLELGDSALYFCASSTNEGNQPQHFGDGTRLSIL.

This sequence joins TRBV9 and TRBJ2-3; 9 nucleotides match TRBD1. This CDR3 comprises 15 residues. The germline CDR1 and CDR2 sequences are SGDLS and YYNGEE. V dropped 3 bases and J dropped 4; count of bases not matched to a gene: 6. As DNA, the CDR3 is TGTGCCAGCAGCGCAGGACAGGGGCCCTCAGATACGCAGTATTTT. Translation gives CASSAGQGPSDTQYF.

This clonotype was counted between two and nine times. The rearrangement joins TRBV6-1 to TRBJ1-6; 8 nucleotides line up with TRBD1. Germline V gene sequence: CDR1 MNHNS, CDR2 SASEGT. The length of the CDR3 is 15 residues. Trimming took 8 bases from V and 7 from J; bases not matched to a gene: 10. CDR3: CASLVGQGLNSPLHF. The CDR3 DNA reads TGTGCCAGCCTCGTCGGACAGGGACTAAATTCACCCCTCCACTTT.

This clonotype has more than one count but fewer than ten. V gene TRBV7-2 combines with J gene TRBJ2-2; D is uncertain. Trimming cost V 0 bases and J 8 bases, with 10 bases left between them. The CDR3 extends over 14 amino acids. In germline, CDR1 is SGHTA, CDR2 FQGNSA. The DNA for the CDR3 is TGTGCCAGCAGCTTAGCGCAAGGTTTGGGGGAGCTGTTTTTT. Amino acid sequence: CASSLAQGLGELFF.

This clonotype was picked up a small number of times. This chain connects TRBV3-1 to TRBJ2-2; 9 bases align to TRBD2. The V and J ends lost 6 bases and 4 bases, in that order; junction bases with no gene match: 3. The germline CDR1 and CDR2 sequences are LGHDT and YNNKEL (reference sequence). The CDR3 runs to 14 residues. The CDR3 DNA sequence: TGTGCCAGCAGTCAGCGGGGGGTCACCGGGGAGCTGTTTTTT. It translates to CASSQRGVTGELFF.

The sample holds a few counts of this clonotype. The chain combines TRBV5-1 with TRBJ1-1; D not certain. Trimming removed 0 bases from V and 0 bases from J, with 12 bases in between. Germline V gives CDR1 SGHRS, CDR2 YFSETQ. The CDR3 runs 16 residues. CDR3 region: CASSLVAGRMNTEAFF. The CDR3 bases are TGCGCCAGCAGCTTGGTTGCGGGGAGGATGAACACTGAAGCTTTCTTT.

This clonotype has ten or more counts. V usage is TRBV3-1 and J usage is TRBJ2-5; either TRBD1 or TRBD2 may supply D (5 bases each). The CDR3 has 14 amino acids. Germline-derived CDR1 and CDR2 are LGHDT and YNNKEL (reference sequence). Trimming pared 0 bases from V and 5 bases from J, leaving 10 bases between. CDR3 in amino acids: CASSQEGRRETQYF. Written as DNA, the CDR3 is TGTGCCAGCAGCCAAGAGGGACGTCGGGAGACCCAGTACTTC.

The chain has TRBV5-1 and TRBJ2-5, with D maybe TRBD1 (5 bases). The germline V gene has CDR1 SGHRS and CDR2 YFSETQ. CDR3 length equals 16 residues. The V gene lost 1 base and the J gene lost 2 bases, with 15 bases spanning the gap. The CDR3 reads CASSLNPRTFQETQYF. The CDR3 DNA reads as TGCGCCAGCAGCTTGAATCCTCGGACATTTCAAGAGACCCAGTACTTC.

This clonotype was seen a few times. The chain is built from TRBV5-1 and TRBJ2-1; D unresolved. The CDR3 is 15 amino acids. V dropped 4 bases and J dropped 4 bases, with 15 bases sitting between them. Germline V gene data show CDR1 as SGHRS and CDR2 as YFSETQ. The CDR3 coding sequence is TGCGCCAGCAGCCGCACTGGGGAATTTTACAATGAGCAGTTCTTC. Translating gives CASSRTGEFYNEQFF.

This clonotype occurred a few times. The genes are TRBV4-1 and TRBJ2-7; D is ambiguous. The CDR3 covers 15 residues. V lost 0 bases and J lost 2, with 11 bases in between. Germline V gives CDR1 MGHRA, CDR2 YSYEKL. CDR3 DNA: TGCGCCAGCAGCCAAGAGAGAAGTTTAACCTACGAGCAGTACTTC. As protein: CASSQERSLTYEQYF.

A few counts support this clonotype. J is TRBJ2-1 and V is TRBV7-2; 14 bases align to TRBD2. Trimming took 4 bases from V and 2 from J; bases not matched to a gene: 4. CDR3 length: 17 residues. Germline V CDR1 and CDR2: SGHTA, FQGNSA. The CDR3 sequence is CASSSVGLAGAYNEQFF. CDR3 DNA sequence: TGTGCCAGCAGCTCCGTGGGACTAGCGGGGGCCTACAATGAGCAGTTCTTC.

This clonotype was recorded a few times. The J gene is TRBJ1-3, the V gene TRBV4-1; the D is unclear. Germline assignment: CDR1 MGHRA and CDR2 YSYEKL. The CDR3 is 13 amino acids. Trimming removed 1 base from V and 6 bases from J, with 7 bases in between. This CDR3 is CASSQVIANTIYF. The CDR3, as DNA: TGCGCCAGCAGCCAAGTAATAGCAAACACCATATATTTT.

The chain links TRBV5-1 to TRBJ2-1; D gene ambiguous. V was cut by 6 bases and J by 0 bases, with 16 bases left in between. This CDR3 comprises 16 residues. The germline gives CDR1 SGHRS, CDR2 YFSETQ. CDR3: CASKPSGPSSYNEQFF. The DNA for the CDR3 is TGCGCCAGCAAACCCTCCGGGCCGAGCTCCTACAATGAGCAGTTCTTC. The full variable domain, its missing parts supplied by reference TRBV5-1 and TRBJ2-1, is KAGVTQTPRYLIKTRGQQVTLSCSPISGHRSVSWYQQTPGQGLQFLFEYFSETQRNKGNFPGRFSGRQFSNSRSEMNVSTLELGDSALYLCASKPSGPSSYNEQFFGPGTRLTVL.